Shown below are 27 T cell receptor beta chains from a single sample sequenced in a study of identical twins. TCRdb independently ran MiXCR on the 5' RACE reads; one entry per CDR3 protein. Seen here are 1.5 million to 2 million distinct CDR3 sequences, 32% observed once, and the top ten hold about 0.27%. Sequencing was done on a sample of cord blood. These receptor sequences come from a newborn girl in good health.

Notes on this clonotype: Germline and junction disagree at one end, which may indicate a read error. The chain couples TRBV6-4 to TRBJ2-7, with 12 positions matching TRBD2. Germline lookup yields CDR1 MRHNA and CDR2 SNTAGT. The CDR3 loop spans 20 amino acids. The CDR3 nucleotides read TGTGCCAGCAGTGACCCCCGACTAGCGGGGGAGATCAAGGGCTCCTACGAGCAGTGCTTC. Translation: CASSDPRLAGEIKGSYEQCF.

This clonotype was seen more than once but under ten times. The CDR3 loop reads CASSDGRGHQPQHF. The CDR3 region has the DNA TGTGCCAGCAGTGACGGCAGGGGTCATCAGCCCCAGCATTTT. The J gene is TRBJ1-5, the V gene TRBV6-1, with D possibly being TRBD1 (6 bases). Per the germline V gene, CDR1 is MNHNS and CDR2 is SASEGT. The CDR3 is 14 residues long. Trimming removed 3 bases at V and 5 bases at J, with 11 bases between.

A few counts support this clonotype. The V call is TRBV2, the J call TRBJ2-1; 8 bases match TRBD1. The germline CDR1 and CDR2 sequences are SNHLY and FYNNEI. V lost 3 bases to trimming and J lost 7 bases; unmatched junction nucleotides: 5. The CDR3 runs to 14 residues. Here the CDR3 DNA reads TGTGCCAGCAGTGATCGGACAGGGATGAATGAGCAGTTCTTC. Translating gives CASSDRTGMNEQFF.

This clonotype was found a few times. Written as DNA, the CDR3 is TGTGCCAGCAGTCGGCGGGAGGTCAAAAACATTCAGTACTTC. Translating gives CASSRREVKNIQYF. The chain has TRBV2 and TRBJ2-4; 8 nucleotides align to TRBD2. CDR1 is SNHLY, CDR2 FYNNEI, per germline. This CDR3 region has 14 residues. V was pared by 5 bases and J by 3 bases, with 3 bases of the junction left unmatched.

Only a few counts were recorded for this clonotype. The rearrangement links TRBV28 to TRBJ2-7; D remains ambiguous. V lost 7 bases, J lost 6 bases, and 19 bases lay in between. The germline gives CDR1 MDHEN, CDR2 SYDVKM. The CDR3 is 14 amino acids. CDR3: CASNPTASSREQYF. The CDR3 DNA reads as TGTGCCAGCAATCCGACCGCCTCAAGTCGCGAGCAGTACTTC.

This rearrangement joins TRBV7-2 to TRBJ1-1, with 7 positions matching TRBD1. The germline CDR1 and CDR2 sequences are SGHTA and FQGNSA. The junction had 7 bases not matched to a gene; V was cut back by 5 bases and J by 7 bases. The CDR3 has 13 amino acids. The DNA for the CDR3 is TGTGCCAGCAGCACGACAGGGCCCTTTGAAGCTTTCTTT. Translating gives CASSTTGPFEAFF.

J is TRBJ2-1 and V is TRBV4-2, with 7 bases aligning to TRBD2. This CDR3 region has 15 residues. CDR1 is LGHNA, CDR2 YNFKEQ, per germline. V was pared by 1 base and J by 10 bases, with 10 bases of the junction left unmatched. This CDR3 is CASSQARLAAYEQFF. In DNA form, the CDR3 reads TGTGCCAGCAGCCAAGCCAGACTAGCAGCCTACGAGCAGTTCTTC.

This clonotype was observed a few times. This chain connects TRBV5-1 to TRBJ2-7; 9 nucleotides align to TRBD2. J lost 1 base, V lost 0 bases, and 5 bases had no gene match. The CDR3 contains 16 residues. Germline values: CDR1 SGHRS, CDR2 YFSETQ. CDR3 in DNA: TGCGCCAGCAGCTTGGGGACTAGCGTGACTTCCTACGAGCAGTACTTC. It encodes CASSLGTSVTSYEQYF. Based on the CDR3 plus reference TRBV5-1 and TRBJ2-7, the full variable domain is KAGVTQTPRYLIKTRGQQVTLSCSPISGHRSVSWYQQTPGQGLQFLFEYFSETQRNKGNFPGRFSGRQFSNSRSEMNVSTLELGDSALYLCASSLGTSVTSYEQYFGPGTRLTVT.

DNA for the CDR3: TGCGCCAGCAGCCAAGGGCCTGGGGTGAACTCCTACAATGAGCAGTTCTTC. It encodes CASSQGPGVNSYNEQFF. The chain combines TRBV4-1 with TRBJ2-1; no clear D gene. The CDR3 runs to 17 residues. The germline V gene encodes CDR1 MGHRA and CDR2 YSYEKL. Trimming took off 1 base at V and 0 bases at J, with 13 bases between the two ends.

The chain is built from TRBV20-1 and TRBJ1-4, with TRBD1 identical over 10 bases. After removal of 6 bases from V and 5 bases from J, the junction contained 3 bases not matched to a gene. The length of the CDR3 is 13 residues. Germline V CDR1 and CDR2: DFQATT, SNEGSKA (reference sequence). The CDR3 bases are TGCAGTGCGGGACAGGGGAAGAATGAAAAACTGTTTTTT. Amino acid sequence: CSAGQGKNEKLFF.

The V call is TRBV20-1, the J call TRBJ2-1, with 9 bases identical to TRBD2. CDR3 length: 16 residues. The V segment lost 0 bases and the J segment 2 bases; nucleotides outside the gene matches: 5. The germline gives CDR1 DFQATT, CDR2 SNEGSKA (reference sequence). CDR3: CSARDPIAGAYNEQFF. The CDR3, as DNA: TGCAGTGCTAGAGATCCCATAGCGGGAGCCTACAATGAGCAGTTCTTC.

This clonotype was seen at least ten times. This sequence joins TRBV12-3 or TRBV12-4 and TRBJ2-1; D not resolved. The CDR3 loop spans 11 amino acids. V gave up 5 bases and J gave up 10 bases, with 9 bases separating them. This CDR3 is CASSLSGEQFF. The CDR3 nucleotides read TGTGCCAGCAGTCTTTCTGGAGAGCAGTTCTTC.

The V gene is TRBV2, the J gene TRBJ2-1, with 13 bases aligning to TRBD2. J gave up 5 bases and V 4 bases, and 5 bases lay outside the gene matches. The CDR3 sequence is 16 residues long. The germline V gene has CDR1 SNHLY and CDR2 FYNNEI. The CDR3 spells CASSGQTSGRHNEQFF. In nucleotides, the CDR3 is TGTGCCAGCAGTGGACAGACTAGCGGGAGGCACAATGAGCAGTTCTTC.

This chain uses TRBV20-1 with TRBJ2-3; unclear D gene. The CDR3 sequence is 13 residues long. Deletions cut 2 bases from V and 3 bases from J, with 9 bases between. Germline V gene lookup returns CDR1 DFQATT and CDR2 SNEGSKA (reference sequence). CDR3 loop: CSARLPGTDTQYF. DNA of the CDR3: TGCAGTGCTAGACTCCCGGGTACAGATACGCAGTATTTT.

The rearrangement uses TRBV7-2 and TRBJ2-1, with a weak D call TRBD2 (5 bases). Germline V gene data show CDR1 as SGHTA and CDR2 as FQGNSA. Trimming removed 5 bases from V and 4 bases from J, with 9 bases in between. The CDR3 sequence is 13 residues long. The CDR3 region has the DNA TGTGCCAGCAGCCCGACTATTTACAATGAGCAGTTCTTC. This codes for CASSPTIYNEQFF.

This clonotype was counted only a few times. The chain employs TRBV12-3 or TRBV12-4 and TRBJ1-6, with TRBD1 identical over 9 bases. J lost 9 bases, V lost 6 bases, and 9 bases had no gene match. This CDR3 contains 15 residues. The CDR3, as DNA: TGTGCCAGCAGACCCGGACAGGGGCCGTCTTCACCCCTCCACTTT. This encodes CASRPGQGPSSPLHF.

This chain uses TRBV3-1 with TRBJ2-7, with 7 bases aligning to TRBD1. Near its end, the DNA agrees better with TRBJ2-5, so the J call may be wrong. CDR1 and CDR2 from the germline V gene are LGHDT and YNNKEL (reference sequence). The CDR3 is made up of 17 amino acids. For the CDR3, the DNA is TGTGCCAGCAGCGCCCAAAGGGGGACAGCAGCCAGGGAGACCCAGTACTTC. As protein: CASSAQRGTAARETQYF.

The V call is TRBV10-3, the J call TRBJ1-1; no firm D call. In germline, CDR1 is ENHRY, CDR2 SYGVKD. V lost 3 bases and J lost 4, with 15 bases in between. The CDR3 is 15 amino acids. CDR3 nucleotides: TGTGCCATCAGTGACCCCGCTTACGGGCCCACTGAAGCTTTCTTT. As protein: CAISDPAYGPTEAFF.

V is TRBV20-1 and J is TRBJ2-3; maybe TRBD2 (6 bases). From germline, CDR1 is DFQATT and CDR2 SNEGSKA (reference sequence). The CDR3 loop spans 15 amino acids. V lost 5 bases and J lost 6, with 21 bases in between. The CDR3: CSAARGSEGEDTQYF. In DNA form, the CDR3 reads TGCAGTGCTGCGCGGGGTAGCGAGGGAGAGGATACGCAGTATTTT.

This clonotype was counted a few times. J is TRBJ1-5 and V is TRBV20-1; TRBD1 matches at 7 bases. There are 16 residues in the CDR3. Germline lookup yields CDR1 DFQATT and CDR2 SNEGSKA (reference sequence). After removal of 0 bases from V and 1 base from J, the junction contained 6 bases not matched to a gene. The CDR3 region is CSAREPHRGSNQPQHF. CDR3 in DNA: TGCAGTGCTAGAGAGCCCCACAGGGGCAGCAATCAGCCCCAGCATTTT.

This clonotype came up a few times. This chain connects TRBV9 to TRBJ2-7; 7 bases agree with TRBD1. After removal of 4 bases from V and 3 bases from J, the junction contained 10 bases not matched to a gene. The CDR3 length is 15 residues. Germline CDR1 and CDR2: SGDLS and YYNGEE. The CDR3 coding sequence is TGTGCCAGCAGCTTGACAGGGTTCACGCTCTACGAGCAGTACTTC. Translation: CASSLTGFTLYEQYF.

This clonotype showed up just a few times. The V call is TRBV10-3, the J call TRBJ2-1; D tentatively fits TRBD1 or TRBD2 (6 bases each). CDR3 length equals 15 residues. CDR1 and CDR2 from the germline V gene are ENHRY and SYGVKD. Trimming shortened V by 6 bases and J by 2 bases, and 14 bases separated the two germline ends. The CDR3 region is CAISPDGGTYNEQFF. In DNA form, the CDR3 reads TGTGCCATCAGCCCCGACGGGGGCACCTACAATGAGCAGTTCTTC.

This clonotype was recorded a few times. V is TRBV3-1 and J is TRBJ1-5; D is undetermined. Germline V gene data show CDR1 as LGHDT and CDR2 as YNNKEL (reference sequence). The CDR3 spans 14 residues. V gave up 0 bases and J gave up 5 bases, with 8 bases separating them. Written as DNA, the CDR3 is TGTGCCAGCAGCCAAGATCACGGCGATCAGCCCCAGCATTTT. Amino acids: CASSQDHGDQPQHF. Drawing the rest from reference TRBV3-1 and TRBJ1-5, the complete variable domain is DTAVSQTPKYLVTQMGNDKSIKCEQNLGHDTMYWYKQDSKKFLKIMFSYNNKELIINETVPNRFSPKSPDKAHLNLHINSLELGDSAVYFCASSQDHGDQPQHFGDGTRLSIL.

This clonotype has more than one count but fewer than ten. The chain couples TRBV15 to TRBJ2-3; 9 bases align to TRBD1. The CDR3 covers 17 residues. The V gene end was trimmed by 1 base and the J gene end by 2 bases; junction bases not matched to a gene: 7. Germline V gene lookup returns CDR1 LNHNV and CDR2 YYDKDF (reference sequence). CDR3 coding DNA: TGTGCCACCAGCAGAGGGGGACAGGGTCTGAACACAGATACGCAGTATTTT. Amino acid sequence: CATSRGGQGLNTDTQYF.

The chain joins TRBV20-1 to TRBJ2-1; TRBD2 matches 9 bases. The germline gives CDR1 DFQATT, CDR2 SNEGSKA (reference sequence). This CDR3 has 14 residues. CDR3 bases: TGCAGGGCGACTAGCGGAGACTCCTACAATGAGCAGTTCTTC. Translating it yields CRATSGDSYNEQFF.

This clonotype came up once. The chain combines TRBV19 with TRBJ2-3, with 10 positions matching TRBD2. This CDR3 spans 15 amino acids. The junction had 3 bases not matched to a gene; V was cut back by 6 bases and J by 0 bases. Germline loops: CDR1 LNHDA, CDR2 SQIVND (reference sequence). The CDR3 here is CASRGLAPSTDTQYF. The CDR3, as DNA: TGTGCCAGTAGGGGACTAGCGCCTAGCACAGATACGCAGTATTTT.

CDR3 region: CASTKQQGGGANYGYTF. CDR3 bases: TGTGCCAGCACCAAACAACAGGGGGGTGGTGCTAACTATGGCTACACCTTC. The chain recombines TRBV6-6 with TRBJ1-2, with 8 bases lining up with TRBD1. CDR3 length: 17 amino acids. V was pared by 7 bases and J by 0 bases, with 13 bases of the junction left unmatched. The germline gives CDR1 MNHNY, CDR2 SVGAGI (reference sequence).